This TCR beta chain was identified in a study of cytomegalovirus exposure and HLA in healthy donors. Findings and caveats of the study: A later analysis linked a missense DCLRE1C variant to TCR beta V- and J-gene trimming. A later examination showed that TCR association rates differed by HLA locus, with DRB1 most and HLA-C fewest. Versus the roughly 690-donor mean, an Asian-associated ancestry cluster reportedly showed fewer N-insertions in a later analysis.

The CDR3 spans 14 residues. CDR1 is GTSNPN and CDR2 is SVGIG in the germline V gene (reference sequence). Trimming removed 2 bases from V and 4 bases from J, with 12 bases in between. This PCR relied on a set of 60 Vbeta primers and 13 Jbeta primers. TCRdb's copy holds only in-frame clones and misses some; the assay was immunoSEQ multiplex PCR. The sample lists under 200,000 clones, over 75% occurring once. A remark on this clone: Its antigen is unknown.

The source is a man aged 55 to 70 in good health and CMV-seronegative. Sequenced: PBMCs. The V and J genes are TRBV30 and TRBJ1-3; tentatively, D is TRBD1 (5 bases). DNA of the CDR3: TGTGCCTGGAGTCCCGGGGGAGCCGGAAACACCATATATTTT. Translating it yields CAWSPGGAGNTIYF.